This record looks at one TCR beta chain sequence and its context. Its specificity is not known. The primer mix had 60 Vbeta and 13 Jbeta primers. Profiled with immunoSEQ multiplex PCR; TCRdb holds only in-frame clones, not every one. The repertoire includes over 100,000 clones, about 78% of them detected once, and 1.4% to 1.5% sits in the top ten. This entry comes from a study of cytomegalovirus exposure and HLA in healthy donors. Study-wide findings and caveats: It was only CMV serostatus that was available as immune exposure information.

The CDR3 has 14 amino acids. The V end lost 2 bases, the J end lost 6 bases, and 11 bases lay between the germline ends. Germline loops: CDR1 SGHNT, CDR2 YYREEE (reference sequence). The clonotype originates from a female donor in good health and CMV-seronegative. Sequenced sample: PBMCs. The chain is built from TRBV5-4 and TRBJ1-4; no clear D. CDR3 amino acids: CASSFGLYDEKLFF. The CDR3 nucleotides read TGTGCCAGCAGCTTCGGTCTCTACGATGAAAAACTGTTTTTT.